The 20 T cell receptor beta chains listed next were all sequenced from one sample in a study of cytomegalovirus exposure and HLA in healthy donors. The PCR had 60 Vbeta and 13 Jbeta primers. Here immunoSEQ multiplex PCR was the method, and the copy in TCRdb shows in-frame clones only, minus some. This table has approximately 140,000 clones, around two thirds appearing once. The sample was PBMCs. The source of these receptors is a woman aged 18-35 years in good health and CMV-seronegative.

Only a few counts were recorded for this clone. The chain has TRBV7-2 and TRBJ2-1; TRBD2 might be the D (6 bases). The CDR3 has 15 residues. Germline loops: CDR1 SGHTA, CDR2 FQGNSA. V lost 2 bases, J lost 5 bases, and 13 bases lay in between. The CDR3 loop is CASSLLTAGNNEQFF. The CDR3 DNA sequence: TGTGCCAGCAGCTTACTGACCGCGGGGAACAATGAGCAGTTCTTC.

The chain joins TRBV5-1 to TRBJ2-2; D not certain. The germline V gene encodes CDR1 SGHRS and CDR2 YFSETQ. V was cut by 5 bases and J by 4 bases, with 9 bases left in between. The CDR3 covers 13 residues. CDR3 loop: CASRLEFTGELFF. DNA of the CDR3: TGCGCCAGCAGACTGGAGTTCACCGGGGAGCTGTTTTTT.

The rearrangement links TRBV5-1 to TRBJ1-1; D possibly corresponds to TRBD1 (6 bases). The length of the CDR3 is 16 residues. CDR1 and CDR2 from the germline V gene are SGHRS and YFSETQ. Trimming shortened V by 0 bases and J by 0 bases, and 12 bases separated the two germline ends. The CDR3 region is CASSLAAGAMNTEAFF. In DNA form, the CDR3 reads TGCGCCAGCAGCTTGGCGGCAGGGGCTATGAACACTGAAGCTTTCTTT.

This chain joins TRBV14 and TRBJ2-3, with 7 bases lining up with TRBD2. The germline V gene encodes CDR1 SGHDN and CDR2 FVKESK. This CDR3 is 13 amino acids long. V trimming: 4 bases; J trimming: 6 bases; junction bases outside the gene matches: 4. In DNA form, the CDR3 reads TGTGCCAGCAGCCCCCCGGGAGGTGATACGCAGTATTTT. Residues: CASSPPGGDTQYF.

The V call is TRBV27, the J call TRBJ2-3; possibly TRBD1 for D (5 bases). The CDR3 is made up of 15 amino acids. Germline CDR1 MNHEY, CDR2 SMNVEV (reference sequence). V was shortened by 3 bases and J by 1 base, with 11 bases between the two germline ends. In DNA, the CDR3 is TGTGCCAGCAGTTTTTCCAGGGTGGGCACAGATACGCAGTATTTT. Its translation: CASSFSRVGTDTQYF.

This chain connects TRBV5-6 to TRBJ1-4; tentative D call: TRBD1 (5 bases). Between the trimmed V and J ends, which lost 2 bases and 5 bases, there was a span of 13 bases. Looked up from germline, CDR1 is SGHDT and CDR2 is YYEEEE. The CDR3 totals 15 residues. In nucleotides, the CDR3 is TGTGCCAGCAGCTTCGGGCAGGGCCACAATGAAAAACTGTTTTTT. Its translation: CASSFGQGHNEKLFF.

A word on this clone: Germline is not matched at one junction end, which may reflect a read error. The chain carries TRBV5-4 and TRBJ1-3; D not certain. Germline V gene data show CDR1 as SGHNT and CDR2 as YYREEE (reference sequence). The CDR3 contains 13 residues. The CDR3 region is CASSRGSENAIYF. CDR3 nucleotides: TGTGCCAGCTCACGAGGGAGTGAAAACGCCATATATTTT. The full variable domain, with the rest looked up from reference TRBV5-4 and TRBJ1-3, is ETGVTQSPTHLIKTRGQQVTLRCSSQSGHNTVSWYQQALGQGPQFIFQYYREEENGRGNFPPRFSGLQFPNYSSELNVNALELDDSALYLCASSRGSENAIYFGEGSWLTVV.

The CDR3: CASRGVANTGELFF. As DNA, the CDR3 is TGTGCCAGCAGAGGGGTCGCGAACACCGGGGAGCTGTTTTTT. This rearrangement joins TRBV27 to TRBJ2-2, with D possibly being TRBD1 (5 bases). Germline V gene sequence: CDR1 MNHEY, CDR2 SMNVEV (reference sequence). The length of the CDR3 is 14 residues. The ends were cut back, 6 bases at V and 0 bases at J, with 8 bases in the middle.

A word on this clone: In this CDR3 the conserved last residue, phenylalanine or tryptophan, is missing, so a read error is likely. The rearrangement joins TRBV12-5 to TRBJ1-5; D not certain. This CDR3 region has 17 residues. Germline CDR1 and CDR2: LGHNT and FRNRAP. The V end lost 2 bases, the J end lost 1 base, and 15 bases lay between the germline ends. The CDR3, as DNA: TGTGCTAGTGGTTTGTCCGGCAAGGCGGTGAGCAATCAGCCCCAGCATCTT. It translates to CASGLSGKAVSNQPQHL.

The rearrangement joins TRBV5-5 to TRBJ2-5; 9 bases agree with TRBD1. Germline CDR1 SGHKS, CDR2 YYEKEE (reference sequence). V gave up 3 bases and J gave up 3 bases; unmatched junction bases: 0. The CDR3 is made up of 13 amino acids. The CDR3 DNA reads TGTGCCAGCAGCTGGACAGGGGAAGAGACCCAGTACTTC. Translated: CASSWTGEETQYF.

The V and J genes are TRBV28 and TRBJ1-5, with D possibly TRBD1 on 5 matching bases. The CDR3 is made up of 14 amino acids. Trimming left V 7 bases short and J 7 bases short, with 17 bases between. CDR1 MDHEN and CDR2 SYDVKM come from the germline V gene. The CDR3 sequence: CASTLGGGGQPQHF. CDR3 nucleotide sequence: TGTGCCAGCACCCTAGGCGGGGGAGGACAGCCCCAGCATTTT.

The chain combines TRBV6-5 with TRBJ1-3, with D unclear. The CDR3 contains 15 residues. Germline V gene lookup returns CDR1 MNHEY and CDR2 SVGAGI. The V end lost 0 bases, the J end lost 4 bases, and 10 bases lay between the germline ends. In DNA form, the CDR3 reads TGTGCCAGCAGTTACTCGACCGGGGTGGGAAACACCATATATTTT. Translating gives CASSYSTGVGNTIYF.

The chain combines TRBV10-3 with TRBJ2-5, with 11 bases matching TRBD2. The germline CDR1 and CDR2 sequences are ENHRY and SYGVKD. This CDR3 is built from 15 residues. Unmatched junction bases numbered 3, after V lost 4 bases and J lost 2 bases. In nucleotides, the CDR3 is TGTGCCATCAGTGCTCCTAGCGGGGGGCAAGAGACCCAGTACTTC. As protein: CAISAPSGGQETQYF.

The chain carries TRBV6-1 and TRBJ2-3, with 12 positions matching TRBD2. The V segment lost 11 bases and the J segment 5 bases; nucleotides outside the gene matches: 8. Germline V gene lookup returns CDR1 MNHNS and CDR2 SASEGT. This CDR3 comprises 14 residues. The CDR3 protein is CASSTSGGLDTQYF. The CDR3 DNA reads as TGTGCCTCCTCGACTAGCGGGGGTTTAGATACGCAGTATTTT.

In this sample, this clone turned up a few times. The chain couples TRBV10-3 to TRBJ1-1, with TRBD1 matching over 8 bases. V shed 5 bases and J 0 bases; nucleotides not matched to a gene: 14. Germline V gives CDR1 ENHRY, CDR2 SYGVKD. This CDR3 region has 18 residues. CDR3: CAISPPPGQGIMNTEAFF. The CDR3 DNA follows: TGTGCCATCAGTCCACCGCCTGGACAGGGAATAATGAACACTGAAGCTTTCTTT.

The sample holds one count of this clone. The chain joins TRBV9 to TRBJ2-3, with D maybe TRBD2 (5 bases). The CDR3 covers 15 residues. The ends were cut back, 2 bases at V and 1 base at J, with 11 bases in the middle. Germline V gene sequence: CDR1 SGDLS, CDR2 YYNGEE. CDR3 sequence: CASSVQDFRTDTQYF. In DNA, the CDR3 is TGTGCCAGCAGCGTTCAGGACTTCCGCACAGATACGCAGTATTTT.

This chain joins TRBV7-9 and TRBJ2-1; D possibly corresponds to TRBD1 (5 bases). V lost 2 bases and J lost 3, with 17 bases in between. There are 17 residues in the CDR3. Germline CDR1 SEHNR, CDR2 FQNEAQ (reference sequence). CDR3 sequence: CASSLKGALLGYNEQFF. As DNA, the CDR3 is TGTGCCAGCAGCTTAAAAGGGGCGCTGCTAGGCTACAATGAGCAGTTCTTC.

Here the CDR3 reads CASNPGNHQPQHF. CDR3 nucleotide sequence: TGTGCCAGTAATCCGGGGAACCATCAGCCCCAGCATTTT. This rearrangement joins TRBV19 to TRBJ1-5; D remains unclear. The CDR3 contains 13 residues. Germline V gives CDR1 LNHDA, CDR2 SQIVND (reference sequence). Trimming removed 7 bases from V and 5 bases from J, with 12 bases in between.

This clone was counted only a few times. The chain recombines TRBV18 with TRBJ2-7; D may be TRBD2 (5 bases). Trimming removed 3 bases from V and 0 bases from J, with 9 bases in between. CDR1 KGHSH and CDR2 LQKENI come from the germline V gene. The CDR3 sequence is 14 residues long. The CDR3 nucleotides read TGTGCCAGCTCACCCGACACTAGCTCCTACGAGCAGTACTTC. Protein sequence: CASSPDTSSYEQYF.

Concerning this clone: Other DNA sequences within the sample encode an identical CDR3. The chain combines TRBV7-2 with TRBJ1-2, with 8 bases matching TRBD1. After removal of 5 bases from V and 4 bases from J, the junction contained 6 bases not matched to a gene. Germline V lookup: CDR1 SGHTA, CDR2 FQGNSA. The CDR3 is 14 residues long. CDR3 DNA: TGTGCCAGCAGCCTTGGTGGACAGGGCTATGGCTACACCTTC. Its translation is CASSLGGQGYGYTF.